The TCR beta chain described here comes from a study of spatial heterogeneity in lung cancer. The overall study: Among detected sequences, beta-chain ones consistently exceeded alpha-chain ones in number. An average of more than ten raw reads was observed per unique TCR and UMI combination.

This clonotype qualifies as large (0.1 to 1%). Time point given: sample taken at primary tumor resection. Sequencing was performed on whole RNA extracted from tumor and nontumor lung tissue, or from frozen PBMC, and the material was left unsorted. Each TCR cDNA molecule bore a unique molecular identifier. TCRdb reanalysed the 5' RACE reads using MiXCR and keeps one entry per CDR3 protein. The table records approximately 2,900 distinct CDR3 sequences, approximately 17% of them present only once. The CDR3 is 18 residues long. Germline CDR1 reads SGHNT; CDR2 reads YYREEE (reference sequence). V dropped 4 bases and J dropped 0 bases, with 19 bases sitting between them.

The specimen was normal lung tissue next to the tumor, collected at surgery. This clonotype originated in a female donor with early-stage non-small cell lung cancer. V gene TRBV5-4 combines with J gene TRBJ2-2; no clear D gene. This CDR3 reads CASSPKGGVSANTGELFF. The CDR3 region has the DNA TGTGCCAGCAGCCCAAAAGGTGGGGTGTCGGCGAACACCGGGGAGCTGTTTTTT. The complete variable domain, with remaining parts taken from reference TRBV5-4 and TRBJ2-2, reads ETGVTQSPTHLIKTRGQQVTLRCSSQSGHNTVSWYQQALGQGPQFIFQYYREEENGRGNFPPRFSGLQFPNYSSELNVNALELDDSALYLCASSPKGGVSANTGELFFGEGSRLTVL.